The rows below give T cell receptor beta chains drawn from one sample of a study of CD8 T cells in ankylosing spondylitis. TCRdb processed the 5' RACE reads anew with MiXCR; each CDR3 protein has one entry. Of fewer than 200,000 distinct CDR3 sequences in the sample, 9.8% were seen once. Input material: blood, either unsorted or a sorted T cell fraction (not recorded which). All receptors derive from a female donor with ankylosing spondylitis or in good health (not recorded which). Both conserved end residues are part of each CDR3. A D gene is named only where the DNA matches it firmly. Only some rows state a clone size, as once, few, many or a class for expanded clones.

D gene: TRBD1; V gene: TRBV5-1; J gene: TRBJ1-1; clone size: few; CDR3 protein: CASSIQGATEAFF; CDR3 DNA: TGCGCCAGCAGCATACAGGGGGCCACTGAAGCTTTCTTT
D gene: NA; V gene: TRBV27; J gene: TRBJ2-1; clone size: few; CDR3 protein: CASIVGNEQFF; CDR3 DNA: TGTGCCAGCATTGTAGGCAATGAGCAGTTCTTC
D gene: NA; V gene: TRBV24-1; J gene: TRBJ2-1; clone size: few; CDR3 protein: CATSDWDEQFF; CDR3 DNA: TGTGCCACCAGTGATTGGGATGAGCAGTTCTTC
D gene: NA; V gene: TRBV4-2; J gene: TRBJ1-1; clone size: few; CDR3 protein: CASSLPLANTEAFF; CDR3 DNA: TGTGCCAGCAGCCTTCCCCTGGCTAACACTGAAGCTTTCTTT
D gene: TRBD2; V gene: TRBV12-3/TRBV12-4; J gene: TRBJ2-5; clone size: many; CDR3 protein: CASSWSGTSGRPFYF; CDR3 DNA: TGTGCCAGCAGTTGGTCCGGGACTAGCGGGAGGCCGTTCTACTTC
D gene: NA; V gene: TRBV20-1; J gene: TRBJ2-3; clone size: few; CDR3 protein: CSAWENTQYF; CDR3 DNA: TGCAGTGCGTGGGAGAATACGCAGTATTTT
D gene: NA; V gene: TRBV10-3; J gene: TRBJ2-5; clone size: NA; CDR3 protein: CAISPLAYQETQYF; CDR3 DNA: TGTGCCATCAGCCCTCTAGCGTACCAAGAGACCCAGTACTTC
D gene: NA; V gene: TRBV4-1; J gene: TRBJ2-4; clone size: NA; CDR3 protein: CASSQDGNRENIQYF; CDR3 DNA: TGCGCCAGCAGCCAAGATGGAAACAGGGAAAACATTCAGTACTTC
D gene: NA; V gene: TRBV5-1; J gene: TRBJ2-1; clone size: many; CDR3 protein: CASTSNPDEQFF; CDR3 DNA: TGCGCCAGCACGAGTAACCCGGATGAGCAGTTCTTC
D gene: NA; V gene: TRBV12-3/TRBV12-4; J gene: TRBJ2-7; clone size: few; CDR3 protein: CASTVSSHNEQYF; CDR3 DNA: TGTGCCAGCACTGTAAGCTCGCATAACGAGCAGTACTTC
D gene: NA; V gene: TRBV20-1; J gene: TRBJ2-4; clone size: many; CDR3 protein: CSARDQGGTIPKNIQYF; CDR3 DNA: TGCAGTGCTAGAGATCAGGGGGGGACAATTCCCAAAAACATTCAGTACTTC
D gene: NA; V gene: TRBV10-3; J gene: TRBJ2-3; clone size: NA; CDR3 protein: CAASDPTEPPTDTQYF; CDR3 DNA: TGTGCCGCATCCGACCCGACGGAGCCCCCCACAGATACGCAGTATTTT
D gene: TRBD2; V gene: TRBV29-1; J gene: TRBJ2-1; clone size: many; CDR3 protein: CSVGTSYNEQFF; CDR3 DNA: TGCAGCGTGGGGACTAGCTACAATGAGCAGTTCTTC
D gene: NA; V gene: TRBV24-1; J gene: TRBJ2-1; clone size: few; CDR3 protein: CATRRGNEQFF; CDR3 DNA: TGTGCCACTAGAAGAGGGAATGAGCAGTTCTTC
D gene: NA; V gene: TRBV30; J gene: TRBJ2-1; clone size: few; CDR3 protein: CAWRHGNSYNEQFF; CDR3 DNA: TGTGCCTGGAGGCACGGGAACTCCTACAATGAGCAGTTCTTC
D gene: NA; V gene: TRBV20-1; J gene: TRBJ2-7; clone size: few; CDR3 protein: CSARVRISYEQYF; CDR3 DNA: TGCAGTGCTAGGGTTAGGATCTCCTACGAGCAGTACTTC
D gene: TRBD1; V gene: TRBV12-3/TRBV12-4; J gene: TRBJ1-5; clone size: many; CDR3 protein: CASRRQGRDQPQHF; CDR3 DNA: TGTGCCAGCCGAAGACAGGGAAGGGATCAGCCCCAGCATTTT
D gene: NA; V gene: TRBV4-1; J gene: TRBJ1-1; clone size: NA; CDR3 protein: CASSHLGQNTEAFF; CDR3 DNA: TGCGCCAGCAGCCACCTGGGACAGAACACTGAAGCTTTCTTT
D gene: NA; V gene: TRBV29-1; J gene: TRBJ1-1; clone size: many; CDR3 protein: CSIYREGTEAFF; CDR3 DNA: TGCAGCATCTACAGGGAAGGTACTGAAGCTTTCTTT
D gene: NA; V gene: TRBV4-1; J gene: TRBJ2-5; clone size: NA; CDR3 protein: CASSETGYPNQETQYF; CDR3 DNA: TGCGCCAGCAGCGAGACAGGATATCCGAATCAAGAGACCCAGTACTTC
D gene: TRBD1; V gene: TRBV9; J gene: TRBJ2-1; clone size: NA; CDR3 protein: CASSVGGTGTGEQFF; CDR3 DNA: TGTGCCAGCAGCGTTGGGGGGACAGGGACAGGTGAGCAGTTCTTC
D gene: TRBD2; V gene: TRBV9; J gene: TRBJ2-7; clone size: NA; CDR3 protein: CASSVGWTSGSGEQYF; CDR3 DNA: TGTGCCAGCAGCGTAGGTTGGACTAGCGGGAGTGGTGAGCAGTACTTC
D gene: NA; V gene: TRBV20-1; J gene: TRBJ1-2; clone size: NA; CDR3 protein: CSARSGTNYGYTF; CDR3 DNA: TGCAGTGCTAGATCCGGTACTAACTATGGCTACACCTTC
D gene: TRBD1; V gene: TRBV6-5; J gene: TRBJ2-3; clone size: few; CDR3 protein: CASSSTGVGDTQYF; CDR3 DNA: TGTGCCAGCAGTTCCACAGGGGTTGGAGATACGCAGTATTTT
D gene: NA; V gene: TRBV9; J gene: TRBJ2-5; clone size: many; CDR3 protein: CASSVGGKETQYF; CDR3 DNA: TGTGCCAGCAGCGTTGGGGGGAAAGAGACCCAGTACTTC
D gene: TRBD2; V gene: TRBV12-3/TRBV12-4; J gene: TRBJ2-1; clone size: NA; CDR3 protein: CASSSAPLAGGSSEQFF; CDR3 DNA: TGTGCCAGCAGTTCAGCGCCACTAGCGGGAGGGAGTAGTGAGCAGTTCTTC
D gene: NA; V gene: TRBV27; J gene: TRBJ1-1; clone size: NA; CDR3 protein: CASSFGRKTEAFF; CDR3 DNA: TGTGCCAGCAGTTTTGGCAGGAAAACTGAAGCTTTCTTT
D gene: NA; V gene: TRBV12-3/TRBV12-4; J gene: TRBJ2-3; clone size: many; CDR3 protein: CASTPASTDTQYF; CDR3 DNA: TGTGCCAGCACCCCTGCTAGCACAGATACGCAGTATTTT
D gene: NA; V gene: TRBV18; J gene: TRBJ2-3; clone size: NA; CDR3 protein: CASSPENQRDTQYF; CDR3 DNA: TGTGCCAGCTCACCAGAAAACCAACGGGATACGCAGTATTTT
D gene: TRBD1; V gene: TRBV6-5; J gene: TRBJ2-7; clone size: NA; CDR3 protein: CASKTGAREQYF; CDR3 DNA: TGTGCCAGCAAGACAGGGGCCCGCGAGCAGTACTTC
D gene: NA; V gene: TRBV7-8; J gene: TRBJ2-1; clone size: few; CDR3 protein: CASSTSDYNEQFF; CDR3 DNA: TGTGCCAGCAGCACCTCGGACTACAATGAGCAGTTCTTC
D gene: TRBD2; V gene: TRBV10-3; J gene: TRBJ2-7; clone size: many; CDR3 protein: CAISPGGSYEQYF; CDR3 DNA: TGTGCCATCAGTCCGGGGGGGTCCTACGAGCAGTACTTC